The rows below give T cell receptor beta chains drawn from one sample of a study of blood T cell repertoires in COVID-19. Sequenced by immunoSEQ multiplex PCR; TCRdb stores in-frame clones only, minus some. The sample carries a few hundred thousand clones, 83% recorded once. The material sequenced was peripheral blood. The receptors stem from a woman under 40 with COVID-19, enrolled during active disease. Each CDR3 is given with its conserved first and last residue. D genes are given only for firm matches. The size of a clone is reported for some rows only, either as once, few or many, or as a class for expanded clones.

TRBD1 | TRBJ1-5 | - | TRBV4-3 | TGCGCCAGCAGCCAAGACCGGACAGGGGGAAGTCAGCCCCAGCATTTT | CASSQDRTGGSQPQHF
- | TRBJ1-6 | - | TRBV4-2 | TGTGCCAGCAGCCAAGGGAGGGGCATTAATTCACCCCTCCACTTT | CASSQGRGINSPLHF
- | TRBJ2-3 | - | TRBV6-1 | TGTGCCAGCAGTGAAGGTTGGGCGTCGCAGTATTTT | CASSEGWASQYF
- | TRBJ2-7 | - | TRBV5-6 | TGTGCCAGCAGCTTTACCAGCTCCTACGAGCAGTACTTC | CASSFTSSYEQYF
TRBD1 | TRBJ1-4 | - | TRBV7-3 | TGTGCCAGCGCCCAGGGGGTGGGTGAAAAACTGTTTTTT | CASAQGVGEKLFF
- | TRBJ2-5 | - | TRBV6-1 | TGTGCCAGCAGTGATTGGACTTACCAAGAGACCCAGTACTTC | CASSDWTYQETQYF
TRBD1 | TRBJ2-7 | few | TRBV3-1/TRBV3-2 | TGTGCCAGCAGCCAAGCCCCTCGACAGGGTATACTCTACGAGCAGTACTTC | CASSQAPRQGILYEQYF
- | TRBJ2-7 | few | TRBV5-4 | TGTGCCAGCAGCTTGCGGGGTTTGGGCGAGCAGTACTTC | CASSLRGLGEQYF
TRBD1 | TRBJ2-7 | once | TRBV4-3 | TGCGCCAGCAGCCAAGGACAGGGCCCCGTCTACGAGCAGTACTTC | CASSQGQGPVYEQYF
- | TRBJ1-6 | - | TRBV7-2 | TGTGCCAGCAGCTTAGTGTACGGGTCACCCCTCCACTTT | CASSLVYGSPLHF
- | TRBJ1-2 | - | TRBV19 | TGTGCCACAGGGGACCGGGAGGGGATATATGGCTACACCTTC | CATGDREGIYGYTF
TRBD1 | TRBJ1-3 | few | TRBV19 | TGTGCCAGTAGTAGTTTGGCCGGGACAGGGGGCTCTGGAAACACCATATATTTT | CASSSLAGTGGSGNTIYF
- | TRBJ1-2 | - | TRBV6-2/TRBV6-3 | TGTGCCAGCAGCCCCGGGGAACGGGAAACCCGGCGCATGCTATGGGATGGCTACACCTTC | CASSPGERETRRMLWDGYTF
- | TRBJ2-7 | - | TRBV7-2 | TGTGCCAGCAGCTTGTCCGTCGGGTATCAGGGGTACGAGCAGTACTTC | CASSLSVGYQGYEQYF
TRBD1 | TRBJ1-1 | few | TRBV4-1 | TGCGCCAGCAGCCACCAGGGGACAGGCCGAACTGAAGCTTTCTTT | CASSHQGTGRTEAFF
TRBD2 | TRBJ2-3 | - | TRBV5-1 | TGCGCCAGCAGCTCCGGGACTAGCGGGCCCGATACGCAGTATTTT | CASSSGTSGPDTQYF
TRBD2 | TRBJ2-3 | once | TRBV24-1 | TGTGCCACCATGGGGGGAGGACTAGCCGTTCACACAGATACGCAGTATTTT | CATMGGGLAVHTDTQYF
- | TRBJ1-1 | - | TRBV3-1/TRBV3-2 | TGTGCCAGCAGCTCCGGGGGGCCATCATGGGTTAGTACTGAAGCTTTCTTT | CASSSGGPSWVSTEAFF
- | TRBJ1-5 | few | TRBV28 | TGTGCCAGCAGTCGGACAATTCTTTCCAATCAGCCCCAGCATTTT | CASSRTILSNQPQHF
- | TRBJ2-3 | - | TRBV6-6 | TGTGCCAGCAGTTACTCACCCCCACTAGTGGAGGAGGAGTATTTT | CASSYSPPLVEEEYF
TRBD2 | TRBJ2-7 | - | TRBV27 | TGTGCCAGCAGTTTAGCTAGCGGGGGGTACGAGCAGTACTTC | CASSLASGGYEQYF
- | TRBJ1-2 | once | TRBV5-6 | TGTGCCAGCAGCCCCACGGGACACTTCTATGGCTACACCTTC | CASSPTGHFYGYTF
TRBD2 | TRBJ2-1 | - | TRBV19 | TGTGCCAGTAGTATTTCTAGCGGAGCCTACAATGAGCAGTTCTTC | CASSISSGAYNEQFF
TRBD1 | TRBJ2-5 | once | TRBV7-9 | TGTGCCAGCAGCTTGCAGGACAGGGGGTTGGGAGAGACCCAGTACTTC | CASSLQDRGLGETQYF
TRBD2 | TRBJ2-3 | - | TRBV19 | TGTGCCAGTAGTACTACCTTGACTAGCGGGGGGGCAGATACGCAGTATTTT | CASSTTLTSGGADTQYF
TRBD1 | TRBJ1-6 | - | TRBV7-2 | TGTGCCAGCAGCAATCGGACAGGGGGGAGTTCACCCCTCCACTTT | CASSNRTGGSSPLHF
- | TRBJ1-4 | - | TRBV18 | TGTGCCAGCTCACTTACGGTGGGGCTAGGTGAAAAACTGTTTTTT | CASSLTVGLGEKLFF
- | TRBJ2-7 | - | TRBV6-2/TRBV6-3 | TGTGCCAGCAGTTATCTCTTAGGACTTTCCTACGAGCAGTACTTC | CASSYLLGLSYEQYF
- | TRBJ2-7 | - | TRBV13 | TGTGCCAGCAGCTCGAGTCTTGGTTCCGAGCAGTACTTC | CASSSSLGSEQYF
- | TRBJ1-6 | - | TRBV11-2 | TGTGCCAGCAGCTTAAGTCTGACAGGCTTTCGGTCACCCCTCCACTTT | CASSLSLTGFRSPLHF
- | TRBJ2-7 | few | TRBV7-3 | TGTGCCAGCAGCTTCGACTACCCCTCCTACGAGCAGTACTTC | CASSFDYPSYEQYF
- | TRBJ2-7 | - | TRBV7-9 | TGTGCCAGCAGCTTAGCGCTCAACAGCTACGAGCAGTACTTC | CASSLALNSYEQYF
TRBD1 | TRBJ1-2 | - | TRBV29-1 | TGCAGCGTTCAGAACCAGGAGGACAGGCACTATGGCTACACCTTC | CSVQNQEDRHYGYTF
- | TRBJ2-7 | - | TRBV25-1 | TGTGCCAGCAGTGTAGGGAGCGAGCAGTACTTC | CASSVGSEQYF
- | TRBJ2-7 | - | TRBV11-2 | TGTGCCAGCAGCTTAGATACAGCCTACGAGCAGTACTTC | CASSLDTAYEQYF
TRBD1 | TRBJ1-3 | - | TRBV25-1 | TGTGCCAGCAGTGGCAGGGGGCTCGAAAACACCATATATTTT | CASSGRGLENTIYF
- | TRBJ2-7 | - | TRBV10-3 | TGTGCCATCAGTGAGGAAGGGGACGAGCAGTACTTC | CAISEEGDEQYF
TRBD2 | TRBJ2-3 | - | TRBV18 | TGTGCCAGCCTAATAGCGGGGGGCACAGATACGCAGTATTTT | CASLIAGGTDTQYF
- | TRBJ1-1 | - | TRBV2 | TGTGCCAGCAGTGATCCTGGTGGAGTGAACACTGAAGCTTTCTTT | CASSDPGGVNTEAFF
- | TRBJ1-1 | - | TRBV6-2/TRBV6-3 | TGTGCCAGCAGTTACTTACCGGGGGAAGGATGGCACACTGAAGCTTTCTTT | CASSYLPGEGWHTEAFF
TRBD1 | TRBJ1-2 | - | TRBV18 | TGTGCCAGCTCACCAACGGGACAGGATGGCTACACCTTC | CASSPTGQDGYTF
- | TRBJ2-5 | - | TRBV4-3 | TGCGCCAGCAGCCAAAGGGCAGGGTCCACGGAGACCCAGTACTTC | CASSQRAGSTETQYF
TRBD1 | TRBJ2-5 | - | TRBV5-1 | TGCGCCAGCAGCCGATGGACAGGGGGCCAAGAGACCCAGTACTTC | CASSRWTGGQETQYF
- | TRBJ2-7 | - | TRBV5-5 | TGTGCCAGCAGCTTGTCAGGGGATACGTCCTACGAGCAGTACTTC | CASSLSGDTSYEQYF
- | TRBJ1-1 | - | TRBV9 | TGTGCCAGCAGCGTCAGCCCAAGGGGCACTGAAGCTTTCTTT | CASSVSPRGTEAFF
TRBD1 | TRBJ1-5 | few | TRBV27 | TGTGCCAGCAGTACACACACAGGGGCCAATCAGCCCCAGCATTTT | CASSTHTGANQPQHF
- | TRBJ2-7 | - | TRBV28 | TGTGCCAGCAGCCCGGGGGAGGGGGTCGAGCAGTACTTC | CASSPGEGVEQYF
TRBD2 | TRBJ2-1 | - | TRBV5-6 | TGTGCCAGCAGCTCCTACCTTAGCGGGAGAACTTACAATGAGCAGTTCTTC | CASSSYLSGRTYNEQFF
- | TRBJ1-1 | few | TRBV7-3 | TGTGCCAGCAGCCCGGGACTCCAGAACACTGAAGCTTTCTTT | CASSPGLQNTEAFF
- | TRBJ2-3 | - | TRBV19 | TGTGCCAGTAGTATCGGGTTTCTGACAGCAAGAGATACGCAGTATTTT | CASSIGFLTARDTQYF
TRBD1 | TRBJ1-2 | - | TRBV7-2 | TGTGCCAGCAGCTTAGGGGACAGGGGGCGAAGCTATGGCTACACCTTC | CASSLGDRGRSYGYTF
- | TRBJ1-1 | - | TRBV18 | TGTGCCAGCTCCCCTACTAGGGAGAACACTGAAGCTTTCTTT | CASSPTRENTEAFF
TRBD1 | TRBJ1-1 | - | TRBV30 | TGTGCCTGGAACCGATTTCCGGGACAGGGGTTGGGCACTGAAGCTTTCTTT | CAWNRFPGQGLGTEAFF
TRBD1 | TRBJ1-2 | - | TRBV29-1 | TGCAGCGGAGTCGGACAGGGGGCTGGTGGCTACACCTTC | CSGVGQGAGGYTF
TRBD2 | TRBJ2-7 | - | TRBV5-1 | TGCGCCAGCAGCTTGCGATTAGACGGGACTACTCTTCCCTACGAGCAGTACTTC | CASSLRLDGTTLPYEQYF